This T cell receptor (beta chain) was observed in a study of shared T cell receptors in the human thymus. CDR3 length equals 10 residues. Trimming removed 10 bases from V and 7 bases from J; junction bases left unmatched: 3. The germline gives CDR1 SGHDN, CDR2 FVKESK. Generated by immunoSEQ multiplex PCR, the TCRdb table keeps only in-frame clones and is missing some. The data contain about 660,000 clones, around 87% of them seen just once; the ten biggest clones take up roughly 0.0086%. The sample also formed part of further work on human thymus T cells. This second report adds: Thymus pieces cut out during corrective heart surgery were the tissue that was used.

The clonotype comes from a boy under two years old with a congenital heart defect. Input material: thymocytes. This rearrangement joins TRBV14 to TRBJ1-1; 7 positions match TRBD1. The CDR3 region has the DNA TGTGCCACCGACAGGGATGAAGCTTTCTTT. Protein product: CATDRDEAFF.